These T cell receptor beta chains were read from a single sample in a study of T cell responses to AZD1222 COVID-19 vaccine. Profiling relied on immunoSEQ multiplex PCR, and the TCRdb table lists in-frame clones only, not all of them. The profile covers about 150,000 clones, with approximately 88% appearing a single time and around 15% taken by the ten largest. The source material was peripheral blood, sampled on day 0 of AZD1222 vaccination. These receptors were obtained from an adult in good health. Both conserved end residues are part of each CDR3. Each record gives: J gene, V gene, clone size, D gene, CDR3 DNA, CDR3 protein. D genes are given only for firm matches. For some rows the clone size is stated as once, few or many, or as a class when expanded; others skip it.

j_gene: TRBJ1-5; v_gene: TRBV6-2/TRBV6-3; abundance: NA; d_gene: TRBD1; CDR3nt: TGTGCCAGCAGTTACTCGGTGCGACAGGGGATTCCGAGCAATCAGCCCCAGCATTTT; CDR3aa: CASSYSVRQGIPSNQPQHF
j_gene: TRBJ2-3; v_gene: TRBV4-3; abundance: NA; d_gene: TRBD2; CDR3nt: TGCGCCAGCAGCCAGAACCCTAGCGGGGGGGCCACAGATACGCAGTATTTT; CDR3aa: CASSQNPSGGATDTQYF
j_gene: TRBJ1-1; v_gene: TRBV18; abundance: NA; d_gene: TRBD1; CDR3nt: TGTGCCAGCTTCACCAATTGGCAGGGGGGCACTGAAGCTTTCTTT; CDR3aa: CASFTNWQGGTEAFF
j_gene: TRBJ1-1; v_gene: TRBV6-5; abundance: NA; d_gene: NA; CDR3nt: TGTGCCAGCAGTCTGACCCCGCGTACTGAAGCTTTCTTT; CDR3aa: CASSLTPRTEAFF
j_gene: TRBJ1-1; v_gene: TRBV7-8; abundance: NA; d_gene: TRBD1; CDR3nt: TGTGCCAGCAGCAGTTACAGGGGGCGAAGTCGGAACACTGAAGCTTTCTTT; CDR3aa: CASSSYRGRSRNTEAFF
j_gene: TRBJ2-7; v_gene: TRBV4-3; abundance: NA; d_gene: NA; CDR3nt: TGCGCCAGCAGCCAAGAGGGGCCAGGGACGGGGGAGCAGTACTTC; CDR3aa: CASSQEGPGTGEQYF
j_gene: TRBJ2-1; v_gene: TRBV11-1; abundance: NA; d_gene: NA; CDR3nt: TGTGCCAGCAGCTTGAGAACAGGGTTGGATGAGCAGTTCTTC; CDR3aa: CASSLRTGLDEQFF
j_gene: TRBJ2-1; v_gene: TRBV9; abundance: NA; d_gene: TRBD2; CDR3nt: TGTGCCAGCAGCGTAAGGGGAGGGAGAAATGAGCAGTTCTTC; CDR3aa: CASSVRGGRNEQFF
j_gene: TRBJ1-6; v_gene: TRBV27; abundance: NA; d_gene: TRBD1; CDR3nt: TGTGCCAGCAGTTCCCAGGGACAGGGGGCTTCACCCCTCCACTTT; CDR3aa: CASSSQGQGASPLHF
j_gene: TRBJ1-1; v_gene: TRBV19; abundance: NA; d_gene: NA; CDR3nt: TGTGCCAGTAGTATAGATCTTCTGGAGACTGAAGCTTTCTTT; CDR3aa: CASSIDLLETEAFF
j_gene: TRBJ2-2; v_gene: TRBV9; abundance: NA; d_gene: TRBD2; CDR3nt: TGTGCCAGCAGTAGACTAGCCGTCGACACCGGGGAGCTGTTTTTT; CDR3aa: CASSRLAVDTGELFF
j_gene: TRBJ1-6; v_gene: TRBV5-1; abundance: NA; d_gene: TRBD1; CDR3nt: TGCGCCAGCCCCTGGGACAGGTCTTGTTCACCCCTCCACTTT; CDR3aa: CASPWDRSCSPLHF
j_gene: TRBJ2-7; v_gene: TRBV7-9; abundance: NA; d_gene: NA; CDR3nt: TGTGCCAGCAGCTTAGCGGGGGGCTCCCCCTACGAGCAGTACTTC; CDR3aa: CASSLAGGSPYEQYF
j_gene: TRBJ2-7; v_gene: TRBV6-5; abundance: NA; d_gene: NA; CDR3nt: TGTGCCAGCAGTTCCACATACGAGCAGTACTTC; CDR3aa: CASSSTYEQYF
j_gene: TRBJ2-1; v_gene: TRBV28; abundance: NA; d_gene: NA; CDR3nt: TGTGCCGCCAGGGGGGGGGCCATCCCCTACAATGAGCAGTTCTTC; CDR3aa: CAARGGAIPYNEQFF
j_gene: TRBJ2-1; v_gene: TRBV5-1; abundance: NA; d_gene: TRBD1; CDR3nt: TGCGCCAGCAGCAAGGGACAGGGGGACGAGCAGTTCTTC; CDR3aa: CASSKGQGDEQFF
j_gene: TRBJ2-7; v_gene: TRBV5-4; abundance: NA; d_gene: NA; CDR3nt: TGTGCCAGCAGCTTGGCTGGAATCGATGGCTACGAGCAGTACTTC; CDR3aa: CASSLAGIDGYEQYF
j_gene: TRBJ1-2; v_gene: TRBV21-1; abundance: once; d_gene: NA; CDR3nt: TGTGCCAGCAGCAAAGGGACGGAAGCTAACTATGGCTACACCTTC; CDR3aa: CASSKGTEANYGYTF
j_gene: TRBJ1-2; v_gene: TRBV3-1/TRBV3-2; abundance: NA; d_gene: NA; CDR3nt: TGTGCCAGCAGTGGAAGGACGGGGACGAGCGCCTATGGCTACACCTTC; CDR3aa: CASSGRTGTSAYGYTF
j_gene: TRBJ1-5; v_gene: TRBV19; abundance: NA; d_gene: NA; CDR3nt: TGTGCCAGTAGTTTAGGGGCAGGGAGGAGCAATCAGCCCCAGCATTTT; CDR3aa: CASSLGAGRSNQPQHF
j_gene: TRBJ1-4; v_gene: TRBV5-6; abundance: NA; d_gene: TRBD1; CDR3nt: TGTGCCAGCAGCCTGACAGGGGTCGGCCATAATGAAAAACTGTTTTTT; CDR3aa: CASSLTGVGHNEKLFF
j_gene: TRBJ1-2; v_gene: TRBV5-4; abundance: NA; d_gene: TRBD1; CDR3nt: TGTGCCACCAACGGGGCGGGACAGGTCTATGGCTACACCTTC; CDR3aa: CATNGAGQVYGYTF
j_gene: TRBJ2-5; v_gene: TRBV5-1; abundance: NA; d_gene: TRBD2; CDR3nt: TGCGCCAGCAGCTTGGGAACTAGCGGGGGGGCCGTCAGTGAGACCCAGTACTTC; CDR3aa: CASSLGTSGGAVSETQYF
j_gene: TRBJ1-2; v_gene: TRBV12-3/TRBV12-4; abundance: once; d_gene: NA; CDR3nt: TGTGCCAGCACCTGGCGACTGAACTATGGCTACACCTTC; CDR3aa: CASTWRLNYGYTF
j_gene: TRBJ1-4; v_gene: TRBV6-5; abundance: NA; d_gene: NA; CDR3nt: TGTGCCAGCAGTTACTCATCAGGGGTTAATGAAAAACTGTTTTTT; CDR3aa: CASSYSSGVNEKLFF
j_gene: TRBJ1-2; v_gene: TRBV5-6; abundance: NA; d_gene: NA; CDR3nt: TGTGCCAGCAGCCGGGTCGGTGGCTACACCTTC; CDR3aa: CASSRVGGYTF
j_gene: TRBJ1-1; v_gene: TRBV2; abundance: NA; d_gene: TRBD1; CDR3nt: TGTGCCAGCAGCCTTGACAGGGGGAATGAAGCTTTCTTT; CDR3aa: CASSLDRGNEAFF
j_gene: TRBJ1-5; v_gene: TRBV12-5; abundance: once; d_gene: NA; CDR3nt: TGTGCTAGTGGTTTGCCCGACAGTCCTGGGGGGGGTCAGCCCCAGCATTTT; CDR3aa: CASGLPDSPGGGQPQHF
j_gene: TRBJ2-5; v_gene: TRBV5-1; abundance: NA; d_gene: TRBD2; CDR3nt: TGCGCCAGCAGCTTCCGGACTAGCGGAAGCCAAGAGACCCAGTACTTC; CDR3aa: CASSFRTSGSQETQYF
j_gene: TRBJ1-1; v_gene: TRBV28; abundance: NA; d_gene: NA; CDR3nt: TGTGCCAGCAGCCCTGGGTGGGTGAGAGCTTTCTTT; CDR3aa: CASSPGWVRAFF
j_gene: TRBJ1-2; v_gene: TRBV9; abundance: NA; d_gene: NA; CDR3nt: TGTGCCAGCAGCGTAGGACCCAGTCCATCTAACTATGGCTACACCTTC; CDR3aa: CASSVGPSPSNYGYTF
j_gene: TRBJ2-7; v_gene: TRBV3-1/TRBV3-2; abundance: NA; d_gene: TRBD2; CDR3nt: TGTGCCAGCAGCCAATACCGACTAGCGGGGTACTACGAGCAGTACTTC; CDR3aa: CASSQYRLAGYYEQYF
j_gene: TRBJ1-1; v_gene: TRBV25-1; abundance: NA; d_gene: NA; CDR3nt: TGTGCCAGCAGTTGGGCTCGAGTCACTGAAGCTTTCTTT; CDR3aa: CASSWARVTEAFF
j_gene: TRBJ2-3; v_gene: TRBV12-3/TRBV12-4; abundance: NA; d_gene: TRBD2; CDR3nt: TGTGCCTCCCGGGGGGGCATCACAGATACGCAGTATTTT; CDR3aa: CASRGGITDTQYF
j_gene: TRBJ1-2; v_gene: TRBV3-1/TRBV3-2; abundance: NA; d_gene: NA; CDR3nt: TGTGCCAGCAGCCTCACAGCTAACTATGGCTACACCTTC; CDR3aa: CASSLTANYGYTF
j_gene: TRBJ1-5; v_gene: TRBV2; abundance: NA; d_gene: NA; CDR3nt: TGTGCCAGCAGTGAAGAGGCGATAGCGAATCAGCCCCAGCATTTT; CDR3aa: CASSEEAIANQPQHF
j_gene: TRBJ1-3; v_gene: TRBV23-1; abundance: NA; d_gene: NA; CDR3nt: TGCGCCAGCAGTTTGAACCCGAGGGCCTATTTT; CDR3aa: CASSLNPRAYF
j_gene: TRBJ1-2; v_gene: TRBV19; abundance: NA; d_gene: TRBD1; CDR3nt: TGTGCCAGTACCGAACAGGGGGCGGGAGGCTACACCTTC; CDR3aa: CASTEQGAGGYTF
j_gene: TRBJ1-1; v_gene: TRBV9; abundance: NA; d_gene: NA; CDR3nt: TGTGCCAGCAGCGCCGTCGTGAAGAACACTGAAGCTTTCTTT; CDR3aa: CASSAVVKNTEAFF
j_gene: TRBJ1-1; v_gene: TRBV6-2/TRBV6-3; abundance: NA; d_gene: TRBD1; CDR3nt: TGTGCCAGCAGCTCGGGGCTTGGCAGGGGGCGTACTGAAGCTTTCTTT; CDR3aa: CASSSGLGRGRTEAFF
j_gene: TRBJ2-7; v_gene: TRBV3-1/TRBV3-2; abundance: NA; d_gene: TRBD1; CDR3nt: TGTGCCAGCAGCCGAACCACAGGGGATGAGCAGTACTTC; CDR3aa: CASSRTTGDEQYF
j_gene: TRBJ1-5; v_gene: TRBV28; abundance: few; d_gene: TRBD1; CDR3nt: TGTGCCAGCAGAGGGACAGCTTATAGCAATCAGCCCCAGCATTTT; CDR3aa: CASRGTAYSNQPQHF
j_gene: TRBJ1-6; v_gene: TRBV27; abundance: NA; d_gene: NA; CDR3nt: TGTGCCAGCAGTTGGCAGAGCTCCTATAATTCACCCCTCCACTTT; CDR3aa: CASSWQSSYNSPLHF
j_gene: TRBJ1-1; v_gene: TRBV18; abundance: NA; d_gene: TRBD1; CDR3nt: TGTGCCAGCTCACCCCTAGCCGGGACAGGGAAGAACACTGAAGCTTTCTTT; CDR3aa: CASSPLAGTGKNTEAFF